Detailed here is one T cell receptor (beta chain). As yet, its antigen is unknown. The data were obtained in a study of CXCR3-negative and CXCR3-positive naive CD8 T cells. Overall study results and limits: In CXCR3-positive naive cells, the TRB CDR3s were more hydrophobic than in CXCR3-negative naive cells.

The CDR3 extends over 15 amino acids. Per germline, CDR1 SQVTM and CDR2 ANQGSEA. UMI-labeled TRB cDNA libraries were prepared by 5' RACE. TCRdb re-called the 5' RACE reads; one entry per CDR3 protein, DNA not given. The specimen's table records about 84,000 distinct CDR3 sequences. The gene calls are TRBV29-1 and TRBJ1-1; there is no DNA to check the TCRdb D call of TRBD1. The sequence was obtained from a human donor in good health. Some clones in this sample may be carry-over from other donors' samples. Sequencing used naive CXCR3+ CD8+ T cells from blood. Described subset: CD45RO-CCR7+CD27+CD95- naive CD8+ T cells expressing CXCR3 (TNR3+). The CDR3 is CSAERDRAVRTEAFF.